The 32 T cell receptor beta chains below come from one sample, sequenced in a study of cytomegalovirus exposure and HLA in healthy donors. The PCR had 60 Vbeta and 13 Jbeta primers. Measured with immunoSEQ multiplex PCR; TCRdb has only the in-frame clones, and not every one. The sample carries around 200,000 clones, roughly 84% recorded once. Sequences were obtained from PBMCs. Receptors were obtained from a girl aged 2 to 10 in good health and CMV-seropositive.

The chain employs TRBV28 and TRBJ1-1; D ambiguous. In germline, CDR1 is MDHEN, CDR2 SYDVKM. V was pared by 6 bases and J by 9 bases, with 17 bases between. The CDR3 has 13 amino acids. This CDR3 reads CASRPAGRTQAFF. CDR3 nucleotides: TGTGCCAGCAGGCCCGCGGGGAGGACGCAAGCTTTCTTT.

CDR3 protein: CASSQQGGRDIQYF. The CDR3 nucleotides read TGTGCCAGCAGCCAACAGGGGGGTAGGGACATTCAGTACTTC. This rearrangement joins TRBV5-4 to TRBJ2-4, with 8 nucleotides matching TRBD1. The germline V gene encodes CDR1 SGHNT and CDR2 YYREEE (reference sequence). V lost 4 bases and J lost 8; bases outside the gene matches: 8. This CDR3 spans 14 amino acids.

The chain carries TRBV6-1 and TRBJ1-5; 8 bases map to TRBD1. The CDR3 length is 16 residues. Germline trimming cut 4 bases from V and 0 bases from J; bases unmatched to any gene: 5. Germline-derived CDR1 and CDR2 are MNHNS and SASEGT. CDR3 coding DNA: TGTGCCAGCAGTGCCCCAGGGGGCGTTAGCAATCAGCCCCAGCATTTT. This translates into CASSAPGGVSNQPQHF.

The chain combines TRBV4-1 with TRBJ2-7; 8 bases are shared with TRBD2. CDR1 is MGHRA, CDR2 YSYEKL, per germline. The CDR3 consists of 18 residues. J gave up 4 bases and V 1 base, and 15 bases lay outside the gene matches. CDR3 DNA sequence: TGCGCCAGCAGCCAAGGTATAGGCGGGAGGACTCCCGCATACGAGCAGTACTTC. Translation: CASSQGIGGRTPAYEQYF.

The chain joins TRBV28 to TRBJ1-1; D uncertain. CDR3 size: 14 residues. V lost 5 bases, J lost 0 bases, and 10 bases lay in between. The germline gives CDR1 MDHEN, CDR2 SYDVKM. In nucleotides, the CDR3 is TGTGCCAGCAGTCCCTCCTTTATGAACACTGAAGCTTTCTTT. Protein: CASSPSFMNTEAFF.

The rearrangement links TRBV7-3 to TRBJ1-5; TRBD1 matches 8 bases. The CDR3 is made up of 13 amino acids. Per the germline V gene, CDR1 is SGHTA and CDR2 is FQGTGA. The V and J ends lost 5 bases and 10 bases, in that order; junction bases with no gene match: 7. The chain's CDR3 is CASSLGTGFPQHF. CDR3 bases: TGTGCCAGCAGCCTAGGGACAGGCTTCCCCCAGCATTTT.

The J gene is TRBJ1-5, the V gene TRBV6-1; D is uncertain. Per germline, CDR1 MNHNS and CDR2 SASEGT. The CDR3 covers 12 residues. Trimming stripped 0 bases from V and 13 bases from J, with 10 bases between. The CDR3 DNA follows: TGTGCCAGCAGTGAAGCGCTTCGGGGTCAGCATTTT. Translation: CASSEALRGQHF.

This clone came up once. V gene TRBV7-2 combines with J gene TRBJ2-7; TRBD1 aligns across 7 bases. The junction had 5 bases not matched to a gene; V was cut back by 3 bases and J by 9 bases. Germline CDR1 and CDR2: SGHTA and FQGNSA. CDR3 length: 12 amino acids. CDR3 sequence: CASSFGSGGQYF. CDR3 DNA sequence: TGTGCCAGCAGCTTCGGCTCAGGGGGGCAGTACTTC.

The gene calls are TRBV19 and TRBJ2-7; 7 positions agree with TRBD2. J gave up 8 bases and V 5 bases, and 18 bases lay outside the gene matches. Germline V gene lookup returns CDR1 LNHDA and CDR2 SQIVND (reference sequence). The CDR3 consists of 16 residues. DNA for the CDR3: TGTGCCAGTAGTCCGGGGGGTGGAAATATTTTACGACAGCAGTACTTC. Its protein is CASSPGGGNILRQQYF.

This clone was counted once. The chain couples TRBV6-6 to TRBJ2-3, with D possibly matching TRBD2 (6 bases). The V end was cut by 2 bases, the J end by 2 bases, with 11 bases between. CDR1 is MNHNY, CDR2 SVGAGI, per germline (reference sequence). The length of the CDR3 is 15 residues. Here the CDR3 reads CASSYSGSYTDTQYF. The CDR3 DNA reads as TGTGCCAGCAGTTACAGCGGGTCCTACACAGATACGCAGTATTTT.

The chain links TRBV5-1 to TRBJ2-1; 8 bases align to TRBD1. Trimming took 4 bases from V and 0 from J; bases not matched to a gene: 6. There are 16 residues in the CDR3. Germline values: CDR1 SGHRS, CDR2 YFSETQ. CDR3 bases: TGCGCCAGCAGCGCGGCAGGGGGCATCTCCTACAATGAGCAGTTCTTC. Amino acids: CASSAAGGISYNEQFF.

This clone turned up a few times. This chain joins TRBV4-1 and TRBJ2-7; 14 bases agree with TRBD2. Germline-derived CDR1 and CDR2 are MGHRA and YSYEKL. There are 16 residues in the CDR3. After removal of 4 bases from V and 5 bases from J, the junction contained 7 bases not matched to a gene. The CDR3 protein is CASSPNRLAGGDEQYF. CDR3 nucleotides: TGCGCCAGCAGCCCGAACCGACTAGCGGGAGGGGACGAGCAGTACTTC.

The V and J genes are TRBV30 and TRBJ1-3, with D perhaps matching TRBD1 (6 bases). Germline-derived CDR1 and CDR2 are GTSNPN and SVGIG (reference sequence). V gave up 5 bases and J gave up 9 bases, with 20 bases separating them. This CDR3 region has 14 residues. CDR3 nucleotide sequence: TGTGCCTGGGGGGACACCCGTATGGGAGCCACCATATATTTT. Protein sequence: CAWGDTRMGATIYF.

For the CDR3, the DNA is TGTGCCAGCAGCTTAACAGGCTACTCCTACGAGCAGTACTTC. It is translated as CASSLTGYSYEQYF. This sequence joins TRBV5-6 and TRBJ2-7; weak D call: TRBD1 (5 bases). Deletions cut 2 bases from V and 0 bases from J, with 9 bases between. Germline V gene data show CDR1 as SGHDT and CDR2 as YYEEEE. The CDR3 covers 14 residues.

The chain links TRBV6-5 to TRBJ1-2; possibly TRBD1 for D (6 bases). In germline, CDR1 is MNHEY, CDR2 SVGAGI. The CDR3 loop spans 14 amino acids. Trimming shortened V by 0 bases and J by 6 bases, and 11 bases separated the two germline ends. Here the CDR3 DNA reads TGTGCCAGCAGTTACTCTAAAGGACAGCATGGCTACACCTTC. The encoded protein is CASSYSKGQHGYTF.

This clone was seen a single time. This chain links TRBV9 with TRBJ1-4; D perhaps matches TRBD1 (5 bases). The V end lost 0 bases, the J end lost 4 bases, and 19 bases lay between the germline ends. Germline V gene data show CDR1 as SGDLS and CDR2 as YYNGEE. The CDR3 totals 18 residues. CDR3 sequence: CASSVGVGAFPNNEKLFF. DNA for the CDR3: TGTGCCAGCAGCGTAGGCGTAGGGGCCTTCCCAAATAATGAAAAACTGTTTTTT. The full variable domain, completed using reference TRBV9 and TRBJ1-4, is DSGVTQTPKHLITATGQRVTLRCSPRSGDLSVYWYQQSLDQGLQFLIQYYNGEERAKGNILERFSAQQFPDLHSELNLSSLELGDSALYFCASSVGVGAFPNNEKLFFGSGTQLSVL.

This rearrangement joins TRBV7-2 to TRBJ2-7, with D hard to call. The CDR3 consists of 14 residues. Germline V gene data show CDR1 as SGHTA and CDR2 as FQGNSA. V shed 1 base and J shed 0 bases, with 7 bases lying between them. As DNA, the CDR3 is TGTGCCAGCAGCTTAGGACTCGGCTCCTACGAGCAGTACTTC. This gives the protein CASSLGLGSYEQYF.

The chain uses TRBV11-3 and TRBJ1-2; no firm D call. The ends were cut back, 5 bases at V and 4 bases at J, with 8 bases in the middle. The germline V gene encodes CDR1 SGHNT and CDR2 YENEEA. The CDR3 contains 12 residues. CDR3 sequence (DNA): TGTGCCAGCAGCCGGCCAGGCTATGGCTACACCTTC. Residues: CASSRPGYGYTF. Full variable domain (remainder filled in from reference TRBV11-3 and TRBJ1-2): EAGVVQSPRYKIIEKKQPVAFWCNPISGHNTLYWYLQNLGQGPELLIRYENEEAVDDSQLPKDRFSAERLKGVDSTLKIQPAELGDSAVYLCASSRPGYGYTFGSGTRLTVV.

The chain uses TRBV5-1 and TRBJ1-4; D is possibly TRBD1 (5 bases). Deletions cut 3 bases from V and 5 bases from J, with 11 bases between. Germline V lookup: CDR1 SGHRS, CDR2 YFSETQ. The CDR3 contains 14 residues. CDR3 amino acids: CASSWRGLNEKLFF. As DNA, the CDR3 is TGCGCCAGCAGCTGGCGGGGCCTGAATGAAAAACTGTTTTTT.

This sequence joins TRBV7-9 and TRBJ2-5; 12 bases fit TRBD2. CDR1 is SEHNR, CDR2 FQNEAQ, per germline (reference sequence). This CDR3 has 17 amino acids. J was trimmed by 0 bases and V by 5 bases; bases with no gene match: 7. In DNA, the CDR3 is TGTGCCAGCAGCCTAATCGGACTAGCGGGACACCAAGAGACCCAGTACTTC. This gives the protein CASSLIGLAGHQETQYF. The full variable domain, completed using reference TRBV7-9 and TRBJ2-5, is DTGVSQNPRHKITKRGQNVTFRCDPISEHNRLYWYRQTLGQGPEFLTYFQNEAQLEKSRLLSDRFSAERPKGSFSTLEIQRTEQGDSAMYLCASSLIGLAGHQETQYFGPGTRLLVL.

The rearrangement uses TRBV7-3 and TRBJ2-1, with TRBD1 matching 11 bases. CDR1 and CDR2 from the germline V gene are SGHTA and FQGTGA. The CDR3 runs to 16 residues. Trimming cost V 1 base and J 4 bases; bases outside gene matches: 3. The CDR3 reads CASSLKGTGGYNEQFF. In DNA, the CDR3 is TGTGCCAGCAGCTTAAAGGGGACAGGGGGTTACAATGAGCAGTTCTTC. Full variable domain (missing parts from reference TRBV7-3 and TRBJ2-1): GAGVSQTPSNKVTEKGKYVELRCDPISGHTALYWYRQSLGQGPEFLIYFQGTGAADDSGLPNDRFFAVRPEGSVSTLKIQRTERGDSAVYLCASSLKGTGGYNEQFFGPGTRLTVL.

The V gene is TRBV12-5, the J gene TRBJ2-7, with 7 bases matching TRBD1. The V and J ends lost 6 bases and 3 bases, in that order; junction bases with no gene match: 14. Germline CDR1 LGHNT, CDR2 FRNRAP. This CDR3 region has 16 residues. CDR3 protein: CASGPPSGGSFYEQYF. CDR3 sequence (DNA): TGTGCTAGTGGACCTCCTTCAGGGGGTAGCTTCTACGAGCAGTACTTC.

This clone was observed a few times. CDR3 sequence: CASSENPGTTYEQYF. CDR3 nucleotides: TGTGCCAGCAGTGAAAATCCCGGGACTACCTACGAGCAGTACTTC. The rearrangement uses TRBV2 and TRBJ2-7; the match to TRBD2 covers 7 bases. Germline CDR1 is SNHLY and CDR2 is FYNNEI. J lost 2 bases, V lost 2 bases, and 6 bases had no gene match. This CDR3 spans 15 amino acids.

This clone has a single count. V is TRBV28 and J is TRBJ2-7; 8 bases match TRBD1. Trimming cost V 6 bases and J 0 bases; bases outside gene matches: 10. From germline, CDR1 is MDHEN and CDR2 SYDVKM. This CDR3 has 16 residues. Here the CDR3 reads CASSREQGVSSYEQYF. The CDR3, as DNA: TGTGCCAGCAGCCGGGAACAGGGGGTGTCCTCCTACGAGCAGTACTTC.

V and J are TRBV9 and TRBJ2-3; a weak D match, TRBD1 (6 bases). V was trimmed by 0 bases and J by 3 bases, leaving 14 bases between them. Germline CDR1 and CDR2: SGDLS and YYNGEE. There are 16 residues in the CDR3. The CDR3 DNA reads as TGTGCCAGCAGCGTAGATCAGGGGTTTGTGACAGATACGCAGTATTTT. Translating it yields CASSVDQGFVTDTQYF.

This chain joins TRBV5-4 and TRBJ1-2; 10 positions match TRBD1. The germline CDR1 and CDR2 sequences are SGHNT and YYREEE (reference sequence). The CDR3 is made up of 15 amino acids. V was pared by 4 bases and J by 4 bases, with 7 bases of the junction left unmatched. CDR3 in DNA: TGTGCCAGCAGCGACGGACGGGACAGGGGCTATGGCTACACCTTC. This encodes CASSDGRDRGYGYTF.

V gene TRBV6-5 combines with J gene TRBJ2-2; 7 nucleotides line up with TRBD1. The CDR3 sequence is 16 residues long. J gave up 1 base and V 3 bases, and 5 bases lay outside the gene matches. Looked up from germline, CDR1 is MNHEY and CDR2 is SVGAGI. The CDR3 is CASSYRGQMNTGELFF. The CDR3 bases are TGTGCCAGCAGTTATAGGGGACAGATGAACACCGGGGAGCTGTTTTTT.

This clone was counted only a few times. V and J are TRBV7-6 and TRBJ1-4, with D hard to call. The V and J ends lost 1 base and 3 bases respectively, with 9 bases between them. In germline, CDR1 is SGHVS, CDR2 FNYEAQ. The CDR3 sequence is 15 residues long. CDR3 protein: CASSLVGVANEKLFF. DNA of the CDR3: TGTGCCAGCAGCTTAGTCGGGGTGGCTAATGAAAAACTGTTTTTT.

The V call is TRBV5-6, the J call TRBJ2-3; unclear D gene. CDR1 and CDR2 (germline): SGHDT, YYEEEE. The CDR3 runs 18 residues. Trimming removed 0 bases from V and 1 base from J, with 18 bases in between. The CDR3 here is CASSLGAFSSGGTDTQYF. Written as DNA, the CDR3 is TGTGCCAGCAGCTTGGGGGCTTTCTCATCCGGTGGCACAGATACGCAGTATTTT. The variable domain in full, completed from reference TRBV5-6 and TRBJ2-3, reads DAGVTQSPTHLIKTRGQQVTLRCSPKSGHDTVSWYQQALGQGPQFIFQYYEEEERQRGNFPDRFSGHQFPNYSSELNVNALLLGDSALYLCASSLGAFSSGGTDTQYFGPGTRLTVL.

The gene calls are TRBV7-6 and TRBJ1-1; 8 bases are shared with TRBD1. Germline CDR1 is SGHVS and CDR2 is FNYEAQ. The CDR3 has 19 residues. V lost 1 base, J lost 5 bases, and 18 bases stayed unmatched. CDR3 in amino acids: CASSLVGAGSGGVHTEAFF. The CDR3 region has the DNA TGTGCCAGCAGCTTAGTAGGAGCTGGGTCAGGGGGCGTACATACTGAAGCTTTCTTT.

The chain recombines TRBV5-4 with TRBJ2-1, with 7 bases identical to TRBD2. The CDR3 totals 16 residues. Trimming cost V 4 bases and J 4 bases; bases outside gene matches: 11. The germline CDR1 and CDR2 sequences are SGHNT and YYREEE (reference sequence). CDR3 coding DNA: TGTGCCAGCAGCCTACCTAGCGGCGGTATTTACAATGAGCAGTTCTTC. Its protein product is CASSLPSGGIYNEQFF.

The gene calls are TRBV27 and TRBJ2-5; 8 bases line up with TRBD2. The J call may be faulty, since TRBJ2-7 better matches the DNA end. CDR1 and CDR2 (germline): MNHEY, SMNVEV (reference sequence). The CDR3 extends over 14 amino acids. CDR3 sequence reads: CASRRLATRGEQYF. DNA for the CDR3: TGTGCCAGCAGGCGACTAGCGACAAGAGGCGAGCAGTACTTC.